This record concerns one T cell receptor (beta chain) sequence. This clonotype was recorded at least ten times. Its specific antigen is unknown. No base quality information exists; no much larger clone differs at one position. These data belong to a study of regulatory T cells in long-lasting Graves disease (dated by TCRdb to the early 2020s). About the study as a whole: Patients with newly diagnosed Graves' disease had been on antithyroid drugs for under 3 months. This study used TCR sequencing and RNA sequencing of peripheral blood to compare persistent Graves' disease patients against newly diagnosed Graves' disease patients. A total of roughly 35 samples underwent TCR sequencing: about 13 from persistent and roughly 20 from newly diagnosed Graves' disease patients. The study was conducted in China and was registered as a clinical trial.

Libraries came from multiplex PCR. TCRdb shows the sequencer as Illumina HiSeq 4000. TCR beta libraries were built with iRepertoire HTBI primers and Arm-PCR amplification of CDR3 regions. Before sequencing, the PCR products went through gel purification. The paper's data handling went like this. Across samples, approximately 68 TRBV and 13 to 15 TRBJ segments were identified and used for gene usage analysis of CDR3 amino acid clonotypes. Filtered high-quality paired reads were merged into contigs using COPE and FqMerger. BLAST was used to align contigs to the IMGT TRBV, TRBD and TRBJ reference genes, and CDR3 was defined following IMGT. Highly expanded clones were defined as clonotypes with a frequency above 0.1%. Shannon entropy was used to measure repertoire diversity, and the Gini coefficient was used to measure V-J evenness. Clonotypes shared by more than one individual were considered public. TCRdb handled the public reads itself, with Q25 trimming in fastp and clone calling in MiXCR, and kept productive beta chains. Rows are combined by CDR3 protein, so each entry shows the most common genes and DNA. Here the V and J calls rest on TCRdb's processing, not on the authors' analysis. Within this sample are 520,000 or so distinct CDR3 sequences, with approximately 12% of them counted one time only. The ten top clones hold approximately 9.6% of the sample.

Read against the paper, the sample's time point label means: newly diagnosed GD, antithyroid drugs for less than 3 months. For both TCR sequencing and RNA sequencing, RNA was extracted from PBMCs in TRIzol. The diagnosis of Graves' disease followed American Thyroid Association guidelines. Patients were recruited from an endocrinology department in Xi'an, China. Each patient gave around 9 milliliters of peripheral blood, collected in an EDTA anticoagulant tube. PBMCs were isolated by Ficoll Paque Plus density gradient separation without further T cell sorting. An Agilent 2100 Bioanalyzer and agarose gel were used to check RNA quality, and a NanoDrop 2000 was used to measure RNA concentration. The CDR3 measures 16 amino acids from cysteine to phenylalanine. The kept DNA is CDR3 alone, 48 bases in frame from the first base. The germline V gene provides CDR1 SGHRS and CDR2 YFSETQ. Clipping removes 0 bases from V and 6 bases from J, with 8 as the unmatched junction base count.

Results and caveats for the whole study, not just this receptor: Only peripheral blood was studied, because thyroid tissue, the primary lesion, was inaccessible. The small sample size was acknowledged by the authors as a limitation that may reduce accuracy. A larger number of public clonotypes was shared among persistent patients (more than 2,500) than among newly diagnosed patients (around 970). Sequencing and analysis were restricted to the TCR beta chain. TRBV28, TRBJ1-2 and TRBJ2-5 were preferentially used in persistent disease, while TRBV20-1 and TRBJ2-1 were favored in newly diagnosed disease. Compared with newly diagnosed patients, patients with persistent Graves' disease had lower TCR Shannon entropy and fewer highly expanded clones, which suggests clonal expansion.

This same sample was also part of a study on T cells in Graves' hyperthyroidism and ophthalmopathy. The second investigation adds: Stable Graves' hyperthyroidism was defined as no progression to ophthalmopathy during 18 months of follow-up. Hyperthyroidism patients were newly diagnosed, with disease duration under 2 months, and aged 18 to 65 years. Exclusion was applied to patients with uncontrolled infections, other autoimmune diseases, pregnancy or lactation. Diagnoses relied on clinical symptoms, serum thyroxine and TRAb, thyroid ultrasound and orbital computed tomography. For the first round of RT-PCR on the TCR CDR3, the HTBI primer set was used together with the Qiagen OneStep RT-PCR kit. Most expanded thyroid clonotypes (frequency above 0.001) were also detected in blood, a finding suggesting that blood repertoires may reflect thyroid immune responses. In cross-validation, a model built on a 13 V-J signature told ophthalmopathy apart from stable hyperthyroidism with 85% to 90% sensitivity and approximately 81% specificity, and in testing the same model reached 80%/75%. In validation, the model predicted progression to ophthalmopathy with 65% to 71% sensitivity and about 72% specificity, a median of about 6 months before onset. TCR V-J signatures able to tell the groups apart were searched for in a discovery cohort of 90 to 100 patients, of whom 43 had Graves' ophthalmopathy and 55 to 60 had stable Graves' hyperthyroidism. An independent validation cohort of under 20 hyperthyroidism patients and about 15 patients who later progressed to ophthalmopathy tested prospective prediction of ophthalmopathy. The 95 to 100 discovery patients were randomly divided into training and test sets at a 7:3 ratio. In about 6 Graves' hyperthyroidism patients, the study also compared T-cell repertoires from thyroid tissue with T-cell repertoires from blood. Once sampling was done, hyperthyroidism patients were given methimazole at a starting dose of 30 mg daily, whereas ophthalmopathy patients were given high-dose intravenous methylprednisolone. Libraries were constructed in a second round of multiplex PCR, after which size selection and purification were performed. The libraries were sequenced on an Illumina HiSeq2000 using paired-end 100 bp reads. SOAPnuke was used to process the raw data, with reads discarded if the reads contained adapters or uncalled bases, had a mean Phred below 15, or lacked an exact constant-primer or identifier match. COPE v1.2.5 was used to merge the high-quality paired reads, and each unique nucleotide sequence was defined as a clonotype. MiTCR v1.1 was used to align clonotypes to the IMGT TRBV, TRBD and TRBJ reference segments. The analysis was restricted to V-J combinations with a frequency above 0.0001, which together covered about 99% of the repertoires. A TCS score was defined as the ratio of F50 (clonal expansion) to E x V (chaos), with BLOSUM62-based TCRdist applied between CDR3 peptides within each V-J. Welch's t-statistics and random forest reduced roughly 540 V-J features to 10 to 15, which were used in a naive Bayes classifier (R e1071). No statistical method was used to set the sample size in advance, and investigators knew the group allocation. TCR Vbeta CDR3 sequencing of 135 peripheral blood samples (around 45 ophthalmopathy, 75 to 80 hyperthyroidism and roughly 17 progressor patients) is reported in the paper.

The TCR was taken from a young woman with Graves disease. Donor details come from another sample of the same person, matched by shared clones. The chain was built from TRBV5-1 and TRBJ1-5, with TRBD1 matching 8 junction bases. The source was peripheral blood mononuclear cells (PBMCs), collected at new diagnosis, from a patient treated with antithyroid drugs. The DNA sequence follows: TGCGCCAGCAGCTTGGATGGACAGGGATTTGGTCAGCCCCAGCATTTT. Its translation reads: CASSLDGQGFGQPQHF.